Below, one T cell receptor (beta chain) is given with its context. Measured with immunoSEQ multiplex PCR; TCRdb has only the in-frame clones, and not every one. The sample contains about 100,000 clones, 90% to 95% of which appear only once. Trimming took 3 bases from V and 2 from J; bases not matched to a gene: 6. This CDR3 is built from 16 residues. The germline V gene has CDR1 SEHNR and CDR2 FQNEAQ (reference sequence). This record comes from a study of siplizumab effects on memory and regulatory T cells. This receptor was identified in a human donor in good health. Material: Tregs sorted from blood. The chain joins TRBV7-9 to TRBJ2-2, with 7 bases lining up with TRBD1. Here the CDR3 DNA reads TGTGCCAGCAGCTTTTCCGGGACAGAAAACACCGGGGAGCTGTTTTTT. It translates to CASSFSGTENTGELFF.